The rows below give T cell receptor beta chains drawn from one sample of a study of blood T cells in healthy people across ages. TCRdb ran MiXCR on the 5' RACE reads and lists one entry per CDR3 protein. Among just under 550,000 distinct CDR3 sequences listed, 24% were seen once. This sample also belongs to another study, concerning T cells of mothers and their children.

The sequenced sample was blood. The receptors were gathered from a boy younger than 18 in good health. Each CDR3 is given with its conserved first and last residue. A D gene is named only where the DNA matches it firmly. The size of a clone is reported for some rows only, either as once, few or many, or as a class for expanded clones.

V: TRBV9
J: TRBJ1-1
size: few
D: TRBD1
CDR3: CASSQYRGRTEAFF
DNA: TGTGCCAGCAGCCAATACAGGGGGAGGACTGAAGCTTTCTTT

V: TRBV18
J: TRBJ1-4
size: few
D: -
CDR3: CASSPPMDLGEKLFF
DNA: TGTGCCAGCTCACCGCCGATGGACCTGGGTGAAAAACTGTTTTTT

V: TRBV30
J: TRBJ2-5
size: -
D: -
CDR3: CAWTSAYQETQYF
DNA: TGTGCCTGGACATCGGCGTACCAAGAGACCCAGTACTTC

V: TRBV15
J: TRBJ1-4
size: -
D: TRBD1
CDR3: CATSRHRGINEKLFF
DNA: TGTGCCACCAGCAGGCACAGGGGCATTAATGAAAAACTGTTTTTT

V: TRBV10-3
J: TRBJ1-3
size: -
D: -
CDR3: CATGSQGNTIYF
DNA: TGTGCCACCGGGTCCCAGGGAAACACCATATATTTT

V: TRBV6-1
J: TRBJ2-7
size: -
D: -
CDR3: CASGDTRYEQYF
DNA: TGTGCCAGCGGGGACACGAGATACGAGCAGTACTTC

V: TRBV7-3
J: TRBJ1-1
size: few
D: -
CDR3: CASSSDRMNTEAFF
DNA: TGTGCCAGCAGCTCCGACAGGATGAACACTGAAGCTTTCTTT

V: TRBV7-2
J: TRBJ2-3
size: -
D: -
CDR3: CASSVGSLSDTQYF
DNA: TGTGCCAGCAGCGTCGGGTCTCTCTCAGATACGCAGTATTTT

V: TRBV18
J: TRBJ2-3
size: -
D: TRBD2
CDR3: CASSPAGVGDTQYF
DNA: TGTGCCAGCTCGCCGGCGGGGGTCGGAGATACGCAGTATTTT

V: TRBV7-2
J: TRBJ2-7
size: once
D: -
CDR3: CASSQGLGWRYEQYF
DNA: TGTGCCAGCAGCCAGGGGCTAGGGTGGCGATACGAGCAGTACTTC

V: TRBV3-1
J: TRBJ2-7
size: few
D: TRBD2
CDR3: CASGVAGGTYEQYF
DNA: TGTGCCAGCGGAGTAGCGGGGGGTACCTACGAGCAGTACTTC

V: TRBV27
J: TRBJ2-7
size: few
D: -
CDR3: CASGLRVQFEQYF
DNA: TGTGCCAGCGGTTTAAGGGTCCAATTCGAGCAGTACTTC

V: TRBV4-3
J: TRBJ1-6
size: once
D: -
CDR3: CASSQGVGSRSPLHF
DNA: TGCGCCAGCAGCCAAGGAGTAGGTTCAAGATCACCCCTCCACTTT

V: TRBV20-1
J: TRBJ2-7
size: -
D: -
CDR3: CSARDPGANSYEQYF
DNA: TGCAGTGCTAGAGATCCAGGGGCTAACTCCTACGAGCAGTACTTC

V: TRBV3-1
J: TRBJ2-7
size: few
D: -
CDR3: CASSHISYEQYF
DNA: TGTGCCAGCAGCCATATCTCCTACGAGCAGTACTTC

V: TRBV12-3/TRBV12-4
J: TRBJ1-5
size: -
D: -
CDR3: CASRISGQGQPQHF
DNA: TGTGCCAGCAGGATCTCAGGGCAGGGTCAGCCCCAGCATTTT

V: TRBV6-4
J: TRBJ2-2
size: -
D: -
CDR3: CAGSDSPANTGELFF
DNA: TGTGCCGGCAGTGACTCGCCGGCGAACACCGGGGAGCTGTTTTTT

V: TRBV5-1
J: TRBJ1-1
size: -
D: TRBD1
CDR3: CASSRDRDTEAFF
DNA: TGCGCCAGCAGCAGAGACAGGGACACTGAAGCTTTCTTT

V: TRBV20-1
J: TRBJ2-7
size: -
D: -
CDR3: CSAREVGVGIPLEQYF
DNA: TGCAGTGCTAGAGAGGTTGGGGTGGGCATCCCTCTCGAGCAGTACTTC

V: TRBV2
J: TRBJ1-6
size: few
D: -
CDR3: CASSETAGGNSPLHF
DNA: TGTGCCAGCAGTGAAACTGCAGGTGGTAATTCACCCCTCCACTTT

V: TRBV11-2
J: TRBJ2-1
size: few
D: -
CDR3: CASSVGGGLNEQFF
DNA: TGTGCCAGCAGCGTGGGCGGGGGCTTGAATGAGCAGTTCTTC